A single sample is the source of the 18 T cell receptor beta chains below, sequenced in a study of blood T cell repertoires in COVID-19. The protocol was immunoSEQ multiplex PCR, while the TCRdb copy is restricted to in-frame clones and leaves out a portion. The table records approximately 120,000 clones, about 77% of them present only once. The sequenced sample consisted of peripheral blood. The receptor set was obtained from a man older than 75 with acute or convalescent COVID-19.

The rearrangement joins TRBV6-5 to TRBJ2-7, with D tentatively TRBD1 (6 bases). Germline V gene data show CDR1 as MNHEY and CDR2 as SVGAGI. The CDR3 is 16 amino acids. Trimming removed 4 bases from V and 2 bases from J, with 18 bases in between. In nucleotides, the CDR3 is TGTGCCAGCAGTTCCCTTACAGGGATCAGTGCCTACGAGCAGTACTTC. Amino acids: CASSSLTGISAYEQYF.

This chain links TRBV2 with TRBJ2-4; D remains unclear. Looked up from germline, CDR1 is SNHLY and CDR2 is FYNNEI. This CDR3 is 13 amino acids long. Trimming took off 5 bases at V and 0 bases at J, with 5 bases between the two ends. The CDR3 DNA is TGTGCCAGCAGTCGGGTAGCCAAAAACATTCAGTACTTC. Its translation is CASSRVAKNIQYF.

This rearrangement joins TRBV30 to TRBJ1-1; D remains ambiguous. CDR3 length equals 13 residues. CDR1 GTSNPN and CDR2 SVGIG come from the germline V gene (reference sequence). Deletions cut 7 bases from V and 0 bases from J, with 12 bases between. CDR3 loop: CALHRLVNTEAFF. The CDR3 DNA reads as TGTGCCTTGCACCGGTTGGTGAACACTGAAGCTTTCTTT. The full variable domain, completed using reference TRBV30 and TRBJ1-1, is SQTIHQWPATLVQPVGSPLSLECTVEGTSNPNLYWYRQAAGRGLQLLFYSVGIGQISSEVPQNLSASRPQDRQFILSSKKLLLSDSGFYLCALHRLVNTEAFFGQGTRLTVV.

With respect to this clone: Other DNA sequences in this specimen translate into the identical CDR3. The chain couples TRBV18 to TRBJ1-6; the match to TRBD1 covers 9 bases. There are 14 residues in the CDR3. V lost 1 base to trimming and J lost 8 bases; unmatched junction nucleotides: 0. Per germline, CDR1 KGHSH and CDR2 LQKENI. Here the CDR3 reads CASSPRQGDSPLHF. For the CDR3, the DNA is TGTGCCAGCTCACCACGACAGGGGGATTCACCCCTCCACTTT.

The chain links TRBV5-6 to TRBJ2-5, with TRBD1 matching over 7 bases. J was trimmed by 5 bases and V by 5 bases; bases with no gene match: 9. The germline V gene has CDR1 SGHDT and CDR2 YYEEEE. The CDR3 covers 14 residues. The CDR3: CASSQDRVQETQYF. Written as DNA, the CDR3 is TGTGCCAGCAGTCAAGACAGGGTGCAGGAGACCCAGTACTTC.

The rearrangement uses TRBV18 and TRBJ2-6, with a weak D call TRBD1 (6 bases). Germline V gives CDR1 KGHSH, CDR2 LQKENI. This CDR3 is 15 amino acids long. Trimming cost V 5 bases and J 1 base, with 9 bases left between them. CDR3 bases: TGTGCCAGCTCAACCCAGGGGTCTGGGGCCAACGTCCTGACTTTC. Translating it yields CASSTQGSGANVLTF.

This clone was detected only once. This chain's CDR3 is CASTDSLNTEAFF. CDR3 sequence (DNA): TGTGCCAGCACCGACAGCCTGAACACTGAAGCTTTCTTT. The chain is built from TRBV2 and TRBJ1-1; D is possibly TRBD1 (5 bases). V dropped 7 bases and J dropped 0 bases, with 9 bases sitting between them. The CDR3 spans 13 residues. Germline CDR1 reads SNHLY; CDR2 reads FYNNEI.

V is TRBV11-2 and J is TRBJ1-6; TRBD1 matches at 9 bases. The CDR3 covers 16 residues. Germline V lookup: CDR1 SGHAT, CDR2 FQNNGV. With V trimmed by 0 bases and J by 3 bases, 0 bases remained unmatched. The CDR3 loop reads CASSLETGGYNSPLHF. The CDR3 DNA reads TGTGCCAGCAGCTTAGAGACAGGGGGCTATAATTCACCCCTCCACTTT.

The rearrangement joins TRBV3-1 (or the pseudogene TRBV3-2) to TRBJ2-3, with D perhaps TRBD2 (7 bases). This CDR3 region has 17 residues. V shed 1 base and J shed 0 bases, with 14 bases lying between them. The germline CDR1 and CDR2 sequences are LGHDT and YNNKEL (reference sequence). The CDR3 region is CASSQGGAGASTDTQYF. The CDR3, as DNA: TGTGCCAGCAGCCAAGGAGGGGCGGGGGCTAGCACAGATACGCAGTATTTT.

Written as DNA, the CDR3 is TGTGCCACCTCGACAGGGCAATACACCTATAGCAATCAGCCCCAGCATTTT. This encodes CATSTGQYTYSNQPQHF. The J gene is TRBJ1-5, the V gene TRBV19; 7 bases agree with TRBD1. The germline V gene encodes CDR1 LNHDA and CDR2 SQIVND (reference sequence). This CDR3 contains 17 residues. The V and J ends lost 10 bases and 0 bases, in that order; junction bases with no gene match: 15.

This clone occurred a few times. The chain is built from TRBV6-6 and TRBJ2-1, with no clear D. CDR1 MNHNY and CDR2 SVGAGI come from the germline V gene (reference sequence). Deletions cut 8 bases from V and 0 bases from J, with 8 bases between. The CDR3 spans 13 residues. The CDR3 here is CASAQDSYNEQFF. The CDR3 coding sequence is TGTGCCAGCGCCCAGGACTCCTACAATGAGCAGTTCTTC.

The chain combines TRBV4-2 with TRBJ2-3, with 9 bases lining up with TRBD2. The CDR3 sequence is 17 residues long. The V and J ends lost 0 bases and 7 bases, in that order; junction bases with no gene match: 11. Per germline, CDR1 LGHNA and CDR2 YNFKEQ. This chain's CDR3 is CASSQDQLSGGRNTQYF. For the CDR3, the DNA is TGTGCCAGCAGCCAAGATCAGCTTAGCGGGGGCCGTAATACGCAGTATTTT.

This chain links TRBV7-9 with TRBJ1-2; D unresolved. V gave up 3 bases and J gave up 2 bases, with 16 bases separating them. The CDR3 length is 16 residues. Germline CDR1 SEHNR, CDR2 FQNEAQ (reference sequence). The CDR3 reads CASSLRRPDRNYGYTF. As DNA, the CDR3 is TGTGCCAGCAGCTTGAGGAGGCCAGACCGAAACTATGGCTACACCTTC.

This clone was counted at least ten times. The rearrangement links TRBV18 to TRBJ2-7; a possible D gene is TRBD1 (6 bases). With 3 bases removed from V and 0 bases from J, the gap between germline ends came to 12 bases. Germline-derived CDR1 and CDR2 are KGHSH and LQKENI. This CDR3 is built from 15 residues. The CDR3 region has the DNA TGTGCCAGCTCACCCCAGGGGAAGAGCTCCTACGAGCAGTACTTC. It yields the protein CASSPQGKSSYEQYF.

The chain carries TRBV7-3 and TRBJ2-2; 8 bases map to TRBD2. The CDR3 sequence is 13 residues long. Germline CDR1 and CDR2: SGHTA and FQGTGA. Trimming at V came to 5 bases and at J to 8 bases, leaving 4 bases not matched to a gene. The CDR3 region has the DNA TGTGCCAGCAGCCATAGCGGGGTTGGGGAGCTGTTTTTT. Protein product: CASSHSGVGELFF.

This chain joins TRBV28 and TRBJ1-1; no definite D call. CDR1 is MDHEN and CDR2 is SYDVKM in the germline V gene. The ends were cut back, 6 bases at V and 4 bases at J, with 15 bases in the middle. The CDR3 has 14 amino acids. The CDR3 DNA reads TGTGCCAGCAGACCGGGAGGCGGGAGCACTGAAGCTTTCTTT. Its translation: CASRPGGGSTEAFF.

This clone was observed once. The J gene is TRBJ2-6, the V gene TRBV14, with TRBD1 identical over 7 bases. Germline loops: CDR1 SGHDN, CDR2 FVKESK. CDR3 length: 16 amino acids. Germline trimming cut 2 bases from V and 2 bases from J; bases unmatched to any gene: 3. The CDR3 region is CASSQYQGAGANVLTF. The CDR3 DNA reads as TGTGCCAGCAGCCAATACCAGGGGGCTGGGGCCAACGTCCTGACTTTC.

A single count supports this clone. The chain carries TRBV5-1 and TRBJ2-3; TRBD1 matches at 9 bases. Germline V gene lookup returns CDR1 SGHRS and CDR2 YFSETQ. The V and J ends lost 5 bases and 4 bases, in that order; junction bases with no gene match: 8. This CDR3 region has 15 residues. CDR3: CASRQGQGSADTQYF. The CDR3 nucleotides are TGCGCCAGCAGACAAGGACAGGGGTCCGCAGATACGCAGTATTTT. The whole variable domain, remainder taken from reference TRBV5-1 and TRBJ2-3, is KAGVTQTPRYLIKTRGQQVTLSCSPISGHRSVSWYQQTPGQGLQFLFEYFSETQRNKGNFPGRFSGRQFSNSRSEMNVSTLELGDSALYLCASRQGQGSADTQYFGPGTRLTVL.